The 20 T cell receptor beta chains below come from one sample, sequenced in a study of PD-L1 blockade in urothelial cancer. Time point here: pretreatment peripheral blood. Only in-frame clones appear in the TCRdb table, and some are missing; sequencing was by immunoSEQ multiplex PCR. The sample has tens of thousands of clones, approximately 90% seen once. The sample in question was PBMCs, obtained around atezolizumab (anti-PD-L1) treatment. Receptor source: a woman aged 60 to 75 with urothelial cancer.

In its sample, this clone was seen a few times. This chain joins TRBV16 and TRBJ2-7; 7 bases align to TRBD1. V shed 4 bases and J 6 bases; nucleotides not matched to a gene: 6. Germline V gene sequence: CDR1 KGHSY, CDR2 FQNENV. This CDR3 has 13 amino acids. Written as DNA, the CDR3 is TGTGCCAGCAGCCCAGTTACAGGGGTCGAGCAGTACTTC. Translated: CASSPVTGVEQYF.

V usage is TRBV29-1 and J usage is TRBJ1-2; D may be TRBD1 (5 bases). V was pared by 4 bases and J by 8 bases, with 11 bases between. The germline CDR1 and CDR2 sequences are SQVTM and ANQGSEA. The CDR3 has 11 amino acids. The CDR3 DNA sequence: TGCAGCGTTGGGGACTGGACGGGCTACACCTTC. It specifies CSVGDWTGYTF.

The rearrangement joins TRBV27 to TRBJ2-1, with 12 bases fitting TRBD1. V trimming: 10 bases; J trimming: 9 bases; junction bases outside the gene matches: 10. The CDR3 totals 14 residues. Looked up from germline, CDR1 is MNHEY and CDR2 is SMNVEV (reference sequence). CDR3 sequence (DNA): TGTGCCACCGTTATCCGGGACAGGGGGCTTGAGCAGTTCTTC. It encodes CATVIRDRGLEQFF.

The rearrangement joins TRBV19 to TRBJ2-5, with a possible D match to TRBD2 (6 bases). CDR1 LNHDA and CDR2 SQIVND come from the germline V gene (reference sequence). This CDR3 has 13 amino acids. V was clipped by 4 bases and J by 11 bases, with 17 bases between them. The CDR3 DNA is TGTGCCAGTAGTACTTTGGGTACGGGGGAGCAGTACTTC. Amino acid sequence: CASSTLGTGEQYF.

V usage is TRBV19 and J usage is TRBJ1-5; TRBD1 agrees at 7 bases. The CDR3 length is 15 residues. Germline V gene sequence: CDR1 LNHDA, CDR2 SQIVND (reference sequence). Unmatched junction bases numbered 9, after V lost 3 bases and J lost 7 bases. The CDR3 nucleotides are TGTGCCAGTAGTATCCAAGACAGGGCGGGCCAGCCCCAGCATTTT. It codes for CASSIQDRAGQPQHF.

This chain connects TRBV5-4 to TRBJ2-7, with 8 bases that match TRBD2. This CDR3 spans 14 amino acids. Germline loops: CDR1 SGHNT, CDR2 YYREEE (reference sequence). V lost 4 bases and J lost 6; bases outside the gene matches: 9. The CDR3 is CASSTGGAWGEQYF. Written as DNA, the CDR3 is TGTGCCAGCAGCACGGGGGGGGCCTGGGGCGAGCAGTACTTC.

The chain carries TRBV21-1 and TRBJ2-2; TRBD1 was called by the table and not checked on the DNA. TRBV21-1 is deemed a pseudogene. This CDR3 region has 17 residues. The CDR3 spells CASPDLLQGSDTGELFF. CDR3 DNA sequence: TGTGCCAGCCCTGATCTCTTACAGGGGTCGGACACCGGGGAGCTGTTTTTT.

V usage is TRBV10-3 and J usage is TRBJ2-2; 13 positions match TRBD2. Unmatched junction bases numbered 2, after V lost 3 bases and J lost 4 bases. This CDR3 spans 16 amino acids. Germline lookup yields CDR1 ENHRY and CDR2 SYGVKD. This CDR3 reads CAISELAGGATGELFF. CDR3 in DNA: TGTGCCATCAGTGAACTAGCGGGAGGGGCCACCGGGGAGCTGTTTTTT.

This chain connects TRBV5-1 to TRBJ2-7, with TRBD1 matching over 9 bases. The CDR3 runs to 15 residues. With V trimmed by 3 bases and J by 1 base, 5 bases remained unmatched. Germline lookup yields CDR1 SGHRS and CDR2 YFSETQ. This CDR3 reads CASSWGGTGSYEQYF. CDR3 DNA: TGCGCCAGCAGCTGGGGGGGGACAGGGTCCTACGAGCAGTACTTC.

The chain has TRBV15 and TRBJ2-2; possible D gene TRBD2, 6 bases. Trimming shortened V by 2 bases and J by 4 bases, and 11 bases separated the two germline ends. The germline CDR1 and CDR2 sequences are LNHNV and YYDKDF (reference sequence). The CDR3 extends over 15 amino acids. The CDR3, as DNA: TGTGCCACCAGCAGACCGGGACTTTCCACCGGGGAGCTGTTTTTT. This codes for CATSRPGLSTGELFF.

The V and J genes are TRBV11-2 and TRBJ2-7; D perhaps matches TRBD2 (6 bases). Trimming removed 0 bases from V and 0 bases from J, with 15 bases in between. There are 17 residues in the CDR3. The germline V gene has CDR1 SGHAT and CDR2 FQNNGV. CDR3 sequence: CASSLDLWDSFSYEQYF. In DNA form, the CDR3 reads TGTGCCAGCAGCTTAGATCTTTGGGACTCCTTCTCCTACGAGCAGTACTTC.

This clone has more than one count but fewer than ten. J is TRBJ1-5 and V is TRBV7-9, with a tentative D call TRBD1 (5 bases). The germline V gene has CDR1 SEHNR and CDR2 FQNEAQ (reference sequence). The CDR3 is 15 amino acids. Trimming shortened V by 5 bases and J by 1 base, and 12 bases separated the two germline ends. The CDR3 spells CASSPPQGSNQPQHF. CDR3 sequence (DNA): TGTGCCAGCAGCCCCCCGCAGGGCAGCAATCAGCCCCAGCATTTT.

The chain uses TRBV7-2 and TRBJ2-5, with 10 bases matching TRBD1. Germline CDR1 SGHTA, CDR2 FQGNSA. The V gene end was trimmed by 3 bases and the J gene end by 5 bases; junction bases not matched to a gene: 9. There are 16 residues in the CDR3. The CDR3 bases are TGTGCCAGCAGCTTTCCGCGGGACAGGGGATTTGAGACCCAGTACTTC. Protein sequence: CASSFPRDRGFETQYF.

CDR3 in DNA: TGTGCCAGCAGCTCCGGGGGTTATCTTCAGCCCCAGCATTTT. As protein: CASSSGGYLQPQHF. This rearrangement joins TRBV6-5 to TRBJ1-5; weak D call: TRBD1 (5 bases). V gave up 6 bases and J gave up 6 bases, with 15 bases separating them. CDR3 size: 14 residues. The germline CDR1 and CDR2 sequences are MNHEY and SVGAGI.

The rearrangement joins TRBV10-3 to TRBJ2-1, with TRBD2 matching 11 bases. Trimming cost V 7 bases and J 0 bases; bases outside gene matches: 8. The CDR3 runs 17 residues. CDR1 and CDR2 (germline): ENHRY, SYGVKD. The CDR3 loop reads CAITVGLAASSYNEQFF. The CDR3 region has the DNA TGTGCCATCACCGTGGGACTAGCGGCTTCCTCCTACAATGAGCAGTTCTTC.

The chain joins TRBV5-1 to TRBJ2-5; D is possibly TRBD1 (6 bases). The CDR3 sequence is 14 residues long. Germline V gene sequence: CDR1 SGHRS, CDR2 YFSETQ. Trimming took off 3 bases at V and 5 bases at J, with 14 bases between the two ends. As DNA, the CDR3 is TGCGCCAGCAGCTGGGCAGGGGCCGGTGAGACCCAGTACTTC. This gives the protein CASSWAGAGETQYF.

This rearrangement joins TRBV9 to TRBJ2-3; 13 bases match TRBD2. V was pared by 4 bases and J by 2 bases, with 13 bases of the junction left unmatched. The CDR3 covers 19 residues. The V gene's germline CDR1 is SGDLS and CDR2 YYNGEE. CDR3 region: CASSLSEGTSGVNTDTQYF. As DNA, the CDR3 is TGTGCCAGCAGCCTGTCAGAGGGGACTAGCGGGGTTAACACAGATACGCAGTATTTT. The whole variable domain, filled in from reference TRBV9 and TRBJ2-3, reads DSGVTQTPKHLITATGQRVTLRCSPRSGDLSVYWYQQSLDQGLQFLIQYYNGEERAKGNILERFSAQQFPDLHSELNLSSLELGDSALYFCASSLSEGTSGVNTDTQYFGPGTRLTVL.

CDR3 DNA: TGTGCCAGCAGGGCTACTAGCGGGAGCCCCTACGAGCAGTACTTC. It translates to CASRATSGSPYEQYF. The V and J genes are TRBV6-5 and TRBJ2-7; 11 bases align to TRBD2. Germline assignment: CDR1 MNHEY and CDR2 SVGAGI. The CDR3 totals 15 residues. Losses at the gene ends were 6 bases for V and 2 bases for J; bases not matched to a gene: 6.

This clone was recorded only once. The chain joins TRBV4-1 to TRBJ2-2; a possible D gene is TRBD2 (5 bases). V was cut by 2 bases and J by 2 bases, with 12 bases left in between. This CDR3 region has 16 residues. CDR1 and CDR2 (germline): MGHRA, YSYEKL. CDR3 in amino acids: CASSQPLGPNTGELFF. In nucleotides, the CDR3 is TGCGCCAGCAGCCAACCACTAGGTCCAAACACCGGGGAGCTGTTTTTT.

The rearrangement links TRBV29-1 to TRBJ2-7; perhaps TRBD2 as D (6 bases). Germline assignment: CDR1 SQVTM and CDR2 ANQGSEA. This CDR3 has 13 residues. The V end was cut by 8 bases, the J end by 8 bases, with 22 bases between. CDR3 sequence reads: CSIPTEARGKQYF. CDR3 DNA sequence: TGCAGCATACCGACGGAGGCCCGGGGGAAGCAGTACTTC.